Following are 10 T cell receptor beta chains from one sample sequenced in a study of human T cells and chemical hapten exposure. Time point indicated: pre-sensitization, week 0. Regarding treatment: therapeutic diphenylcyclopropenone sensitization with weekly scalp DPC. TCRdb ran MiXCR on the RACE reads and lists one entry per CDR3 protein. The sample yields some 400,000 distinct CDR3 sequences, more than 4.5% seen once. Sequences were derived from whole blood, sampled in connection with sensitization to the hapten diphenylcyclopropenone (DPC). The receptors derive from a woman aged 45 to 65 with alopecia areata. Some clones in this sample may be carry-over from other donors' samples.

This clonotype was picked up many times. The CDR3 loop is CASSENRGQQPQHF. CDR3 sequence (DNA): TGTGCCAGCAGCGAAAACAGGGGGCAACAGCCCCAGCATTTT. V gene TRBV6-5 combines with J gene TRBJ1-5, with TRBD1 identical over 9 bases. CDR1 and CDR2 (germline): MNHEY, SVGAGI. CDR3 length equals 14 residues. V lost 6 bases to trimming and J lost 7 bases; unmatched junction nucleotides: 7.

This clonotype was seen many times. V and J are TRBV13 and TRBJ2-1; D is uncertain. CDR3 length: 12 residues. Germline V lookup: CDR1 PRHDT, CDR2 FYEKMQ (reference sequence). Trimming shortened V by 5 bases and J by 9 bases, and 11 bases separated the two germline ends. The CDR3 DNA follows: TGTGCCAGCAGCCCCCGCTACGGTGAGCAGTTCTTC. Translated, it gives CASSPRYGEQFF.

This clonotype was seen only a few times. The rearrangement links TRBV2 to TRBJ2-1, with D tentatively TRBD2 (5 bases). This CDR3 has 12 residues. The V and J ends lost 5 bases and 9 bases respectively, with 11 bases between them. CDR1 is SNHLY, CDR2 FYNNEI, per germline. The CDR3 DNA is TGTGCCAGCAGTCCACTAGGTCGTGAGCAGTTCTTC. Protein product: CASSPLGREQFF.

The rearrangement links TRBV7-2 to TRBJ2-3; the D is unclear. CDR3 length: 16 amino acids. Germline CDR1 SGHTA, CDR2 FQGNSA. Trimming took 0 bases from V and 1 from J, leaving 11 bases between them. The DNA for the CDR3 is TGTGCCAGCAGCTTAGCGGCGGCCCTACGCACAGATACGCAGTATTTT. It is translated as CASSLAAALRTDTQYF.

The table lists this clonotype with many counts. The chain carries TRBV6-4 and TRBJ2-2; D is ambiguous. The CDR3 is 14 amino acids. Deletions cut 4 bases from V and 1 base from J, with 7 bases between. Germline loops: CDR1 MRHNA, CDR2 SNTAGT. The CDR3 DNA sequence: TGTGCCAGCAGTGTAGAGCGGAACACCGGGGAGCTGTTTTTT. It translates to CASSVERNTGELFF.

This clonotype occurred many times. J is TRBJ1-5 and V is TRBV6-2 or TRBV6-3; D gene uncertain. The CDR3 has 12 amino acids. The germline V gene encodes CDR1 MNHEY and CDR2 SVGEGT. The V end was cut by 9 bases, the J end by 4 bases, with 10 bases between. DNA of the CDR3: TGTGCCAGTTCCGAGGTAAATCAGCCCCAGCATTTT. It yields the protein CASSEVNQPQHF.

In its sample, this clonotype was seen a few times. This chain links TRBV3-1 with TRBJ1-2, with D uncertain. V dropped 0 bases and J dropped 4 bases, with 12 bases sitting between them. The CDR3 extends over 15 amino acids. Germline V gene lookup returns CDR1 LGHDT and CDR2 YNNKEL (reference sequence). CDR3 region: CASSQEGGNSYGYTF. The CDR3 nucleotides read TGTGCCAGCAGCCAAGAAGGAGGGAATAGCTATGGCTACACCTTC.

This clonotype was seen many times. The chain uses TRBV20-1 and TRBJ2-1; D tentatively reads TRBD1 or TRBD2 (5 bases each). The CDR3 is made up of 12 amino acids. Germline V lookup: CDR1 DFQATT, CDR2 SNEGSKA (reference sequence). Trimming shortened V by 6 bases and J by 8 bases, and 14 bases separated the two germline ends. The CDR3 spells CSAGRRLDEQFF. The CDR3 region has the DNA TGCAGTGCGGGACGGCGGCTGGATGAGCAGTTCTTC.

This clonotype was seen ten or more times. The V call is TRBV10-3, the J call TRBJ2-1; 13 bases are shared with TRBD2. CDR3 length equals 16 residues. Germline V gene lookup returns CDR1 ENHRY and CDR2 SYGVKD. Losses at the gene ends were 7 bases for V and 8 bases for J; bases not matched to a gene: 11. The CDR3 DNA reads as TGTGCCATCACCCCACTGGGGACTAGCGGGGTCTATGAGCAGTTCTTC. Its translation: CAITPLGTSGVYEQFF.

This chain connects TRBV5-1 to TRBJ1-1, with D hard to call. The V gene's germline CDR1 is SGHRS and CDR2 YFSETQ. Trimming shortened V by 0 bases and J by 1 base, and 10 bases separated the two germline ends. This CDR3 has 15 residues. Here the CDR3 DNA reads TGCGCCAGCAGCTTGGCCGCCACCTCGAACACTGAAGCTTTCTTT. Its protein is CASSLAATSNTEAFF.